What follows is one TCR beta chain and its context. Antigen unknown. The data were taken from a study of T cell responses to AZD1222 COVID-19 vaccine. Sequencing was performed with immunoSEQ multiplex PCR; in TCRdb, only in-frame clones are kept and a portion is missing. Among about 180,000 clones listed, about 86% were seen once. V was shortened by 4 bases and J by 5 bases, with 20 bases between the two germline ends. Germline CDR1 and CDR2: SGDLS and YYNGEE. The CDR3 contains 16 residues. General observations from the study: Reports indicate that nearly half of spike-specific TCRs are directed at unmutated variant regions. Clonal diversity was possibly underestimated, and white British individuals and females predominated among donors. Vaccine-associated CD4 TCRs ranged over spike, dominating at 160-218 and 743-854.

The sequence was obtained from an adult in good health. The chain recombines TRBV9 with TRBJ2-3; D gene ambiguous. Source: peripheral blood, taken on day 0 of AZD1222 vaccination. As DNA, the CDR3 is TGTGCCAGCAGCTCGGCGCGAACCCCCTTGGGAGATACGCAGTATTTT. Protein sequence: CASSSARTPLGDTQYF.